These 22 T cell receptor beta chains came from one sample sequenced in a study of shared clonotypes between healthy human individuals. Assay: immunoSEQ multiplex PCR; the TCRdb copy retains only in-frame clones and omits some. Of some 1,100,000 clones in the sample, approximately 80% are singletons; the top ten hold 0.52%. The specimen was memory CD4+ T cells from PBMCs. The subset denotes: CD45RA-negative fraction. These TCRs come from a man between 18 and 29 years old in good health. Some clones in this sample may be carry-over from other donors' samples.

This clone was seen only a few times. The CDR3 loop is CASSPGWVGAQETQYF. In nucleotides, the CDR3 is TGTGCCAGCAGCCCCGGTTGGGTCGGGGCACAAGAGACCCAGTACTTC. The chain employs TRBV7-8 and TRBJ2-5; tentatively, D is TRBD1 or TRBD2 (5 bases each). Trimming cost V 5 bases and J 2 bases, with 18 bases left between them. Germline V gives CDR1 SGHVS, CDR2 FQNEAQ. This CDR3 is 16 amino acids long.

As regards this clone: Given a much more abundant clone one base away, this may be a read error. This CDR3 is also generated by other DNA sequences in the sample. The chain links TRBV19 to TRBJ1-1; D call uncertain. The CDR3 sequence is 11 residues long. Germline assignment: CDR1 LNHDA and CDR2 SQIVND (reference sequence). The ends were cut back, 6 bases at V and 1 base at J, with 3 bases in the middle. CDR3 protein: CASSQNTEAFF. The CDR3 coding sequence is TGTGCCAGTAGCCAGAACACTGAAGCTTTCTTT.

CDR3 sequence: CASSHLDRENNEQFF. The CDR3 bases are TGTGCCAGCAGCCACTTGGACAGGGAAAACAATGAGCAGTTCTTC. The V call is TRBV5-4, the J call TRBJ2-1; 8 bases align to TRBD1. This CDR3 spans 15 amino acids. Germline V gene sequence: CDR1 SGHNT, CDR2 YYREEE (reference sequence). Trimming took 4 bases from V and 5 from J; bases not matched to a gene: 8.

This chain connects TRBV7-2 to TRBJ2-7; D gene ambiguous. The CDR3 spans 13 residues. Germline loops: CDR1 SGHTA, CDR2 FQGNSA. Trimming pared 1 base from V and 5 bases from J, leaving 9 bases between. The CDR3 here is CASSLELANEQYF. The CDR3 DNA follows: TGTGCCAGCAGCTTAGAATTAGCCAACGAGCAGTACTTC.

This clone appeared many times. V and J are TRBV13 and TRBJ1-2; D not certain. CDR3 length equals 14 residues. CDR1 and CDR2 from the germline V gene are PRHDT and FYEKMQ (reference sequence). V was trimmed by 5 bases and J by 2 bases, leaving 12 bases between them. CDR3 loop: CASSLTDANYGYTF. As DNA, the CDR3 is TGTGCCAGCAGCCTGACGGACGCGAACTATGGCTACACCTTC.

The J gene is TRBJ1-5, the V gene TRBV28; a possible D gene is TRBD1 (6 bases). There are 15 residues in the CDR3. The germline V gene has CDR1 MDHEN and CDR2 SYDVKM. Trimming shortened V by 3 bases and J by 4 bases, and 13 bases separated the two germline ends. The CDR3: CASSLGGHTNQPQHF. In DNA form, the CDR3 reads TGTGCCAGCAGTTTGGGGGGACACACAAATCAGCCCCAGCATTTT.

V and J are TRBV27 and TRBJ2-2, with D possibly being TRBD2 (6 bases). Trimming removed 8 bases from V and 6 bases from J, with 16 bases in between. CDR3 length: 14 residues. CDR1 is MNHEY and CDR2 is SMNVEV in the germline V gene (reference sequence). CDR3 region: CASRALARAGELFF. The DNA of the CDR3 is TGTGCCAGCCGTGCACTAGCACGAGCCGGGGAGCTGTTTTTT.

This clone was seen many times. The chain has TRBV18 and TRBJ2-7; 8 positions match TRBD1. Germline values: CDR1 KGHSH, CDR2 LQKENI. The J segment lost 0 bases and the V segment lost 3 bases, leaving 1 base of the junction unmatched. CDR3 length: 14 residues. The CDR3, as DNA: TGTGCCAGCTCACCCCAGGGGGCCTCCTACGAGCAGTACTTC. Translated, it gives CASSPQGASYEQYF.

The V and J genes are TRBV6-1 and TRBJ2-3; D remains ambiguous. This CDR3 region has 12 residues. Trimming cost V 6 bases and J 2 bases, with 6 bases left between them. Looked up from germline, CDR1 is MNHNS and CDR2 is SASEGT. CDR3 protein: CASRDYTDTQYF. The DNA for the CDR3 is TGTGCCAGCAGAGATTACACAGATACGCAGTATTTT.

This clone showed up many times. The rearrangement links TRBV2 to TRBJ2-1; D perhaps matches TRBD1 (5 bases). The length of the CDR3 is 12 residues. Trimming took 7 bases from V and 9 from J, leaving 13 bases between them. Germline lookup yields CDR1 SNHLY and CDR2 FYNNEI. The CDR3 loop is CASTQGAIEQFF. CDR3 sequence (DNA): TGTGCCAGCACCCAAGGGGCTATTGAGCAGTTCTTC.

The chain couples TRBV18 to TRBJ1-1; 7 nucleotides align to TRBD1. Germline assignment: CDR1 KGHSH and CDR2 LQKENI. CDR3 length: 15 residues. After removal of 4 bases from V and 1 base from J, the junction contained 6 bases not matched to a gene. The DNA of the CDR3 is TGTGCCAGCTCACGGTCCGGGACAGCGAACACTGAAGCTTTCTTT. It specifies CASSRSGTANTEAFF.

This chain joins TRBV7-2 and TRBJ2-5, with D uncertain. V lost 5 bases and J lost 1, with 5 bases in between. Germline CDR1 SGHTA, CDR2 FQGNSA. The CDR3 runs 12 residues. For the CDR3, the DNA is TGTGCCAGCAGCGAACCCCAAGAGACCCAGTACTTC. It codes for CASSEPQETQYF.

The chain uses TRBV27 and TRBJ2-1; 8 nucleotides agree with TRBD2. The CDR3 covers 15 residues. CDR1 MNHEY and CDR2 SMNVEV come from the germline V gene (reference sequence). V was clipped by 10 bases and J by 9 bases; unmatched bases: 17. The CDR3 region is CATSGGAQQLGEQFF. The CDR3 nucleotides are TGTGCCACCTCGGGGGGGGCACAACAGCTGGGTGAGCAGTTCTTC.

Note on this clone: This could be a read error, since a much larger clone is one nucleotide away. This chain connects TRBV7-7 to TRBJ2-1; D is unresolved. V lost 2 bases, J lost 2 bases, and 4 bases lay in between. From germline, CDR1 is SSHAT and CDR2 FNYEAQ (reference sequence). The CDR3 spans 13 residues. CDR3 sequence reads: CASSLNTYNEQFF. The CDR3 nucleotides are TGTGCCAGCAGCTTAAACACCTACAATGAGCAGTTCTTC.

This chain uses TRBV28 with TRBJ2-3, with 9 bases matching TRBD2. The J segment lost 2 bases and the V segment lost 4 bases, leaving 28 bases of the junction unmatched. This CDR3 comprises 23 residues. Germline CDR1 reads MDHEN; CDR2 reads SYDVKM. The CDR3 region has the DNA TGTGCCAGCAGTTCCCCCGGGTGGGTAGCGGGAGAGGAACAGGGCGAAGCCACAGATACGCAGTATTTT. Its translation is CASSSPGWVAGEEQGEATDTQYF. Filled out from reference TRBV28 and TRBJ2-3, the complete variable domain reads DVKVTQSSRYLVKRTGEKVFLECVQDMDHENMFWYRQDPGLGLRLIYFSYDVKMKEKGDIPEGYSVSREKKERFSLILESASTNQTSMYLCASSSPGWVAGEEQGEATDTQYFGPGTRLTVL.

This chain links TRBV30 with TRBJ1-2; possibly TRBD1 for D (6 bases). Germline assignment: CDR1 GTSNPN and CDR2 SVGIG (reference sequence). There are 12 residues in the CDR3. Trimming stripped 4 bases from V and 6 bases from J, with 12 bases between. CDR3 in amino acids: CAWTDSLDGYTF. The CDR3 coding sequence is TGTGCCTGGACGGACAGTCTTGATGGCTACACCTTC. The full variable domain, completed using reference TRBV30 and TRBJ1-2, is SQTIHQWPATLVQPVGSPLSLECTVEGTSNPNLYWYRQAAGRGLQLLFYSVGIGQISSEVPQNLSASRPQDRQFILSSKKLLLSDSGFYLCAWTDSLDGYTFGSGTRLTVV.

The J gene is TRBJ1-2, the V gene TRBV28, with 9 nucleotides matching TRBD1. The CDR3 totals 16 residues. The trim removed 7 bases at V and 2 bases at J, leaving 11 bases unmatched. CDR1 and CDR2 (germline): MDHEN, SYDVKM. The CDR3 DNA reads as TGTGCCAGCACCAAAATGACAGGGGGACTGAACTATGGCTACACCTTC. Its protein product is CASTKMTGGLNYGYTF.

V is TRBV6-5 and J is TRBJ1-6; a possible D gene is TRBD1 (6 bases). This CDR3 comprises 16 residues. Germline assignment: CDR1 MNHEY and CDR2 SVGAGI. Trimming pared 0 bases from V and 8 bases from J, leaving 14 bases between. The CDR3 protein is CASSYSSQGRDSPLHF. CDR3 nucleotides: TGTGCCAGCAGTTACTCGAGTCAGGGGAGGGATTCACCCCTCCACTTT.

The rearrangement links TRBV5-1 to TRBJ1-1; D not resolved. Trimming stripped 5 bases from V and 5 bases from J, with 7 bases between. Germline-derived CDR1 and CDR2 are SGHRS and YFSETQ. The CDR3 covers 11 residues. The CDR3, as DNA: TGCGCCAGCAGTCAGGATACTGAAGCTTTCTTT. Amino acids: CASSQDTEAFF.

The chain is built from TRBV29-1 and TRBJ2-7; 9 nucleotides align to TRBD1. This CDR3 comprises 13 residues. CDR1 and CDR2 from the germline V gene are SQVTM and ANQGSEA. This CDR3 reads CSAGTGFLGEQYF. The CDR3 bases are TGCAGTGCCGGGACAGGGTTCCTGGGCGAGCAGTACTTC.

The rearrangement links TRBV11-1 to TRBJ1-1, with TRBD1 as a possible D gene (5 bases). The CDR3 consists of 14 residues. Germline V lookup: CDR1 SGHAT, CDR2 FQDESV (reference sequence). Trimming took 5 bases from V and 0 from J, leaving 10 bases between them. The CDR3 DNA reads TGTGCCAGCAGCCCGGGACGTATGAACACTGAAGCTTTCTTT. As protein: CASSPGRMNTEAFF.

This chain joins TRBV7-2 and TRBJ1-1; a possible D gene is TRBD1 (5 bases). Trimming removed 5 bases at V and 5 bases at J, with 12 bases between. CDR1 and CDR2 (germline): SGHTA, FQGNSA. The CDR3 extends over 13 amino acids. The chain's CDR3 is CASSRGGRTEAFF. In nucleotides, the CDR3 is TGTGCCAGCAGCAGGGGCGGGAGGACTGAAGCTTTCTTT.